This T cell receptor beta chain comes out of a study of HIV-infected patients and healthy controls. Study-wide points: Compared with untreated HIV+ repertoires, healthy controls showed roughly threefold more distinct CDR3s and higher Shannon diversity.

This clonotype was counted ten times or more. The antigen remains unidentified. No cell fractionation was done, so the repertoire covers all unsorted peripheral blood T cells. An approximately 2.6 ml peripheral blood sample was taken for RNA. Reverse transcription used 450 to 500 ng RNA and constant-region primers for alpha and beta. Using multiplexing indices, alpha and beta chain libraries were generated apart by chain-specific third strand synthesis. All rearrangements within a chain used one primer pair; cDNA molecules carried barcodes. Two random hexamers, added before amplification and joined, formed each molecule's 12-nucleotide barcode. TCRdb re-called the 5' RACE reads with MiXCR, one entry per CDR3 protein. The sample records about 5,500 distinct CDR3 sequences, more than 8% being singletons. V dropped 0 bases and J dropped 8 bases, with 6 bases sitting between them. The CDR3 runs to 12 residues. CDR1 is SGHKS and CDR2 is YYEKEE in the germline V gene (reference sequence).

The chain has TRBV5-5 and TRBJ2-1, with D tentatively TRBD1 (6 bases). The sequence came from an adult with HIV infection. Here the sequenced sample was blood, taken before antiretroviral therapy. CDR3 protein: CASSLDRDEQFF. The CDR3 region has the DNA TGTGCCAGCAGCTTGGACAGGGATGAGCAGTTCTTC.